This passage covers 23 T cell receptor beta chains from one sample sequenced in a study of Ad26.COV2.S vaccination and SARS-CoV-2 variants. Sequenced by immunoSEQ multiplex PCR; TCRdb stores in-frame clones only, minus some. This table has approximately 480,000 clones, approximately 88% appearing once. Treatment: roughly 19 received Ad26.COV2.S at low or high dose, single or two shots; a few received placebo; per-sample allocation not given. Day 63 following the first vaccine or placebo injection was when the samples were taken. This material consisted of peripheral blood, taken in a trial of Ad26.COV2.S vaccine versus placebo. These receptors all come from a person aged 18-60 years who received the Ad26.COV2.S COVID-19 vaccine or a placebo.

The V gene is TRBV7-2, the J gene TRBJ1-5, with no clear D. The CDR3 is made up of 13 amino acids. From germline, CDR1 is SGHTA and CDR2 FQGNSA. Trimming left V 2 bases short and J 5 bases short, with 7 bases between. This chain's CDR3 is CASSLLGYQPQHF. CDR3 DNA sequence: TGTGCCAGCAGCTTACTGGGGTATCAGCCCCAGCATTTT.

CDR3 coding DNA: TGTGCCAGCAGTCGAACAGGGGTCGAGCAGTACTTC. Translated, it gives CASSRTGVEQYF. The V and J genes are TRBV12-3 or TRBV12-4 and TRBJ2-7; 7 bases are a match to TRBD1. The V and J ends lost 5 bases and 6 bases, in that order; junction bases with no gene match: 4. CDR3 length: 12 amino acids.

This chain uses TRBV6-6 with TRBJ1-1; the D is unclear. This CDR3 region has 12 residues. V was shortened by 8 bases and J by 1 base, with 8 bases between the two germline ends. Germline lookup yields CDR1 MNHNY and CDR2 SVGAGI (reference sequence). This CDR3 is CASQLTNTEAFF. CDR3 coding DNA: TGTGCCAGCCAATTAACGAACACTGAAGCTTTCTTT.

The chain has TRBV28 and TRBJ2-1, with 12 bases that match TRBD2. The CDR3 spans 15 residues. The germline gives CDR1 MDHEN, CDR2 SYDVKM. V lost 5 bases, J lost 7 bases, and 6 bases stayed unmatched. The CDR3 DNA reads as TGTGCCAGCAGTCTAACTAGCGGGAGGTCTAATGAGCAGTTCTTC. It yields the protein CASSLTSGRSNEQFF.

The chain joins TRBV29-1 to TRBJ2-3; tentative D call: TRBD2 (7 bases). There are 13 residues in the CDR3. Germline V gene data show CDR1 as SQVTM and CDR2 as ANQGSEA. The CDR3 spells CSFKGDYTDTQYF. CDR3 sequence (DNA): TGCAGTTTTAAGGGGGACTACACAGATACGCAGTATTTT.

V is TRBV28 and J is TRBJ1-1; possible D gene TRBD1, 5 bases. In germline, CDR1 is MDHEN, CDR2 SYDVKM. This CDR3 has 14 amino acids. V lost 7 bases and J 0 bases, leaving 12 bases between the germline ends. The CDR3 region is CASIQDTLNTEAFF. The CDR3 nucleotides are TGTGCCAGCATCCAGGACACATTGAACACTGAAGCTTTCTTT.

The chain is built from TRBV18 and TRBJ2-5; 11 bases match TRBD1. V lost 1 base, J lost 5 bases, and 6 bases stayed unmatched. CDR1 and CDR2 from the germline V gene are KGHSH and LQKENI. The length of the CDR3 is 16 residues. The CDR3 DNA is TGTGCCAGCTCACCACGGGACAGGGGGTACGGGGAGACCCAGTACTTC. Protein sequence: CASSPRDRGYGETQYF.

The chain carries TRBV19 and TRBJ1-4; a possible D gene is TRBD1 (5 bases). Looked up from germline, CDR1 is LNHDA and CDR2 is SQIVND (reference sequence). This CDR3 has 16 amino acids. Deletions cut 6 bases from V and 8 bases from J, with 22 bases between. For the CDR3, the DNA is TGTGCCAGTAGCTGGGGCCGTAAACCCGGTGAGGAAAAACTGTTTTTT. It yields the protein CASSWGRKPGEEKLFF.

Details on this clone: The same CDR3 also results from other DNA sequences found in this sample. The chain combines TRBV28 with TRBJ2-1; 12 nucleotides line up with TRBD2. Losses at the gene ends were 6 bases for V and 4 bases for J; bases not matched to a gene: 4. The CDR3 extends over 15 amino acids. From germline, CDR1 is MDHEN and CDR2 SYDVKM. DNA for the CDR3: TGTGCCAGCAGACAACTAGCGGGAGGTTACAATGAGCAGTTCTTC. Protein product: CASRQLAGGYNEQFF.

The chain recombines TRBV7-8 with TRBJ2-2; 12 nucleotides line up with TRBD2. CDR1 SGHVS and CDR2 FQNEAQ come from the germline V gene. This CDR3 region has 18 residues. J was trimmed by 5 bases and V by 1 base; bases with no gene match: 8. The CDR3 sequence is CASSLGSLAGGQTGELFF. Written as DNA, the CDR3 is TGTGCCAGCAGCTTAGGGTCCCTAGCGGGAGGGCAAACCGGGGAGCTGTTTTTT.

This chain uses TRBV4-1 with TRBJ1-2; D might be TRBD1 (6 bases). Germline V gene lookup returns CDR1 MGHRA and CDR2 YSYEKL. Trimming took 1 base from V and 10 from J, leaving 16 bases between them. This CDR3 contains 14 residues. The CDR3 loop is CASSQAINRVDYTF. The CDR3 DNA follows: TGCGCCAGCAGCCAAGCTATCAACAGGGTGGACTACACCTTC.

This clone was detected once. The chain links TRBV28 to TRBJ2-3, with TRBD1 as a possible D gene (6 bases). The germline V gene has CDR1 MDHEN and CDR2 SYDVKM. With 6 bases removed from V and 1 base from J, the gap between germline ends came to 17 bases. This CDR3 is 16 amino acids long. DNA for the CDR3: TGTGCCAGCAGAAGACAGGCCCTGGGGGGCACAGATACGCAGTATTTT. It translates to CASRRQALGGTDTQYF.

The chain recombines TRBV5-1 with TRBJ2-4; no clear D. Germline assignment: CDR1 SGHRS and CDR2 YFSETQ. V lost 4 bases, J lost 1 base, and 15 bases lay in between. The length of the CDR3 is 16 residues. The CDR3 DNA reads TGCGCCAGCAGCGGTGATGGAGTTGGTGCCAAAAACATTCAGTACTTC. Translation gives CASSGDGVGAKNIQYF. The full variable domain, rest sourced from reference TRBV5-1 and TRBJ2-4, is KAGVTQTPRYLIKTRGQQVTLSCSPISGHRSVSWYQQTPGQGLQFLFEYFSETQRNKGNFPGRFSGRQFSNSRSEMNVSTLELGDSALYLCASSGDGVGAKNIQYFGAGTRLSVL.

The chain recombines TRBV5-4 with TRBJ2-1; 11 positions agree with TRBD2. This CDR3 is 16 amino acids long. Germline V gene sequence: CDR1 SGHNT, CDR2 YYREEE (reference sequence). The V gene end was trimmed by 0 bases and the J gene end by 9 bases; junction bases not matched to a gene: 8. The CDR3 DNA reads TGTGCCAGCAGCTTGGAGGGGACTAGCGGTTCGCCTGAGCAGTTCTTC. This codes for CASSLEGTSGSPEQFF.

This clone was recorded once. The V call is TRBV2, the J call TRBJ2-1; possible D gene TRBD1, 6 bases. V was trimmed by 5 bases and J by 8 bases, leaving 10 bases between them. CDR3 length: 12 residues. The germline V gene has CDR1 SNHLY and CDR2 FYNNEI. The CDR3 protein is CASSTQGYEQFF. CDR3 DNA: TGTGCCAGCAGTACCCAGGGGTATGAGCAGTTCTTC.

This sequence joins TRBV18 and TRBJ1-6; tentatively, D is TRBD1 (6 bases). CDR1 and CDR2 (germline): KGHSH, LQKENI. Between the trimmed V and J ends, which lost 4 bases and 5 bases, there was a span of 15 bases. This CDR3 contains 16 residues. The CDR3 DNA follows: TGTGCCAGCTCACGGCTAATGGGGGCGCATAATTCACCCCTCCACTTT. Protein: CASSRLMGAHNSPLHF.

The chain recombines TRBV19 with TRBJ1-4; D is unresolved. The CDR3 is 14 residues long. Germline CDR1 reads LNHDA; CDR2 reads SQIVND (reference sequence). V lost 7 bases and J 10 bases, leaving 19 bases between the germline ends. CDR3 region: CASTDQDRFGKLFF. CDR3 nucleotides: TGTGCCAGTACCGATCAAGACCGCTTTGGAAAACTGTTTTTT.

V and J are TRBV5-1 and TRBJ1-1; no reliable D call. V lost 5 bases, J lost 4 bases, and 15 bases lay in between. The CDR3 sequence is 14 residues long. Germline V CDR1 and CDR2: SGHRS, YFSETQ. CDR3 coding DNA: TGCGCCAGCAGACTGGGTTTTCGTAGCACTGAAGCTTTCTTT. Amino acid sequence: CASRLGFRSTEAFF. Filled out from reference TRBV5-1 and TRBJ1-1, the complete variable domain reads KAGVTQTPRYLIKTRGQQVTLSCSPISGHRSVSWYQQTPGQGLQFLFEYFSETQRNKGNFPGRFSGRQFSNSRSEMNVSTLELGDSALYLCASRLGFRSTEAFFGQGTRLTVV.

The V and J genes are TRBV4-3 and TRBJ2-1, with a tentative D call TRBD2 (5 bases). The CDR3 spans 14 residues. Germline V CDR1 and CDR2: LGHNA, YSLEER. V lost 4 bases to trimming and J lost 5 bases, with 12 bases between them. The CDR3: CASSRTGGHNEQFF. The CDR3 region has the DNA TGCGCCAGCAGCCGTACCGGCGGGCACAATGAGCAGTTCTTC.

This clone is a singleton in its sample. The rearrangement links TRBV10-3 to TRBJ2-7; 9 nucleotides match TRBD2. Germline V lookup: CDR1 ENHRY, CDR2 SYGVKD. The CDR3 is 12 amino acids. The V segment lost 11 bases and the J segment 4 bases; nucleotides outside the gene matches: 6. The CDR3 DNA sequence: TGTGCCGCGACTAGCGGCCTATACGAGCAGTACTTC. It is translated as CAATSGLYEQYF.

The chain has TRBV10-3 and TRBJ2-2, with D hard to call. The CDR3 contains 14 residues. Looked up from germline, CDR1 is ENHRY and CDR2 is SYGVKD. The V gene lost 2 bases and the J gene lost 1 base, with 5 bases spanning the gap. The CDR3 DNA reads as TGTGCCATCAGTGAGAGGGAGAACACCGGGGAGCTGTTTTTT. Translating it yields CAISERENTGELFF.

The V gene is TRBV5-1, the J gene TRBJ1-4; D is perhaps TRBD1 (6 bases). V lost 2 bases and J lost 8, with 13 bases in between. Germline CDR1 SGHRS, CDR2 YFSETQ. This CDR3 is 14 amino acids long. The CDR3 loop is CASSFGGLKEKLFF. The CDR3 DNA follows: TGCGCCAGCAGCTTTGGGGGCTTGAAGGAAAAACTGTTTTTT. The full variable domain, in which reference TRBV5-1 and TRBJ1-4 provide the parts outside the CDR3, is KAGVTQTPRYLIKTRGQQVTLSCSPISGHRSVSWYQQTPGQGLQFLFEYFSETQRNKGNFPGRFSGRQFSNSRSEMNVSTLELGDSALYLCASSFGGLKEKLFFGSGTQLSVL.

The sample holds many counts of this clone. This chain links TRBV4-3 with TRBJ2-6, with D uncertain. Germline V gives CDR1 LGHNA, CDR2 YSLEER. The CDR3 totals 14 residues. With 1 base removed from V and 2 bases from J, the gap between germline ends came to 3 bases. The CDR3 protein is CASSQGTGANVLTF. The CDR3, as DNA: TGCGCCAGCAGCCAAGGTACTGGGGCCAACGTCCTGACTTTC.